This T cell receptor beta chain was sequenced in a study of response to subunit inactivated influenza vaccine. This clonotype occurred a few times. What it binds is not known. Study-level results: That few new T cells are recruited by each seasonal influenza vaccination was the authors' suggestion.

TCRdb passed the RT-PCR reads through MiXCR, listing each CDR3 protein once. The sample records over 650,000 distinct CDR3 sequences, around 20% being singletons. This CDR3 is 14 amino acids long. Looked up from germline, CDR1 is DFQATT and CDR2 is SNEGSKA (reference sequence). V was cut by 4 bases and J by 5 bases, with 17 bases left in between. The sample in question was PBMCs from blood, obtained approximately 5 days after vaccination. The chain uses TRBV20-1 and TRBJ1-2; TRBD1 might be the D (5 bases). This TCR was recovered from a middle-aged man who received an inactivated influenza vaccine. For the CDR3, the DNA is TGCAGTGCTACTCCTAGCAGGGCCCATTATGGCTACACCTTC. Translation: CSATPSRAHYGYTF.